This TCR beta chain was recovered during a study of blood T cell repertoires in COVID-19. Whole-study context: From the United States, Italy and Spain came samples of acute and convalescent COVID-19.

Everyone who took part was roughly 18 to 95 years old, and they came from 24 US areas. Symptom resolution, clearance, or two negative PCRs marked donors in Cohort 3 as recovered. Per the original data handling: For nucleated cells, counts were estimated from reference gene primer amplification. TCRdb's copy holds only in-frame clones and misses some; the assay was immunoSEQ multiplex PCR. The V and J calls and clone size are taken from that table; D and trimming were inferred from the DNA. The table has 150,000 or so clones, less than 85% seen once. Germline CDR1 is SQVTM and CDR2 is ANQGSEA. V gave up 7 bases and J gave up 7 bases; unmatched junction bases: 12. The CDR3 spans 15 residues.

The clonotype originates from a man aged 50 to 59 who had recovered from COVID-19. The chain recombines TRBV29-1 with TRBJ2-3; 12 bases align to TRBD2. Specimen: PBMCs or T cells enriched from blood (not recorded which). CDR3 region: CSGRTSGDIPNTQYF. CDR3 coding DNA: TGCAGCGGTCGGACTAGCGGGGATATCCCGAATACGCAGTATTTT.